The 10 T cell receptor beta chains presented below share a single source sample, sequenced in a study of T cells expressing NK-cell markers. After re-calling the 5' RACE reads, TCRdb lists one entry per CDR3 protein, DNA absent. The sample totals about 450,000 distinct CDR3 sequences. Sequencing used blood T cells: a sorted CD56 or NKG2C T cell subset, CD4+ or CD8+ T cells, or bulk PBMC T cells (not recorded which). The receptors stem from a woman between 18 and 75 years old in good health.

The rearrangement joins TRBV15 to TRBJ2-3. Germline V lookup: CDR1 LNHNV, CDR2 YYDKDF (reference sequence). This CDR3 region has 14 residues. This CDR3 reads CATSKQLSTDTQYF.

This chain connects TRBV12-3 or TRBV12-4 to TRBJ1-6; TCRdb's D call of TRBD1 is untestable without DNA. This CDR3 spans 16 amino acids. CDR3 amino acids: CASRRQGTTGNSPLHF.

V usage is TRBV19 and J usage is TRBJ1-4; TCRdb indicates TRBD1, and absent DNA this call remains unverified. Per the germline V gene, CDR1 is LNHDA and CDR2 is SQIVND (reference sequence). The CDR3 covers 14 residues. CDR3 amino acids: CATGRMATNEKLFF.

The rearrangement joins TRBV19 to TRBJ2-3. The CDR3 length is 15 residues. The germline V gene has CDR1 LNHDA and CDR2 SQIVND (reference sequence). The CDR3 reads CASSPTQVSTDTQYF.

The chain recombines TRBV24-1 with TRBJ2-2; TCRdb's D call, TRBD1, is unchecked because there is no DNA. Per germline, CDR1 KGHDR and CDR2 SFDVKD. This CDR3 has 15 amino acids. CDR3 sequence: CATSGAGINTGELFF.

The chain combines TRBV29-1 with TRBJ2-7; TCRdb outputs TRBD1, but without DNA this stays unchecked. Germline CDR1 SQVTM, CDR2 ANQGSEA. This CDR3 is built from 13 residues. The CDR3 protein is CSVGGTGGGEQYF.

The chain recombines TRBV5-5 with TRBJ2-1; TCRdb indicates TRBD1, and absent DNA this call remains unverified. Germline V CDR1 and CDR2: SGHKS, YYEKEE (reference sequence). This CDR3 region has 13 residues. This chain's CDR3 is CASSLYLSNEQFF.

The CDR3: CSAREDRGYTF. The V gene is TRBV20-1, the J gene TRBJ1-2; TCRdb lists TRBD1, though no DNA is available to test this call. This CDR3 has 11 amino acids. Germline V gene lookup returns CDR1 DFQATT and CDR2 SNEGSKA (reference sequence).

The chain recombines TRBV7-3 with TRBJ2-7; absent DNA, TCRdb's TRBD2 call cannot be checked. The CDR3 is 15 residues long. Germline CDR1 is SGHTA and CDR2 is FQGTGA. The CDR3 region is CASSLTPSSVDEQYF.

The genes are TRBV7-8 and TRBJ2-2; the TCRdb D gene call, TRBD2, has no DNA to confirm it. Germline CDR1 SGHVS, CDR2 FQNEAQ. CDR3 length: 16 amino acids. CDR3 protein: CASSLELAGVAGELFF.